Listed below are T cell receptor beta chains from one sample, sequenced in a study of blood T cells in healthy people across ages. MiXCR was run by TCRdb on the 5' RACE reads, yielding one entry per CDR3 protein. The sample lists 780,000 or so distinct CDR3 sequences; roughly 50% were seen once. Source material: blood. The receptor set was obtained from a man aged 80 or over in good health. Both conserved end residues are trimmed from each CDR3. Clone size is not always given. Where it is, it says once, few, many or a class for expanded clones.

J gene: TRBJ1-2; clone size: .; V gene: TRBV27; CDR3 protein: ASSFPNDRINYGYT
J gene: TRBJ2-7; clone size: few; V gene: TRBV6-5; CDR3 protein: ASRTSGGHEQY
J gene: TRBJ2-5; clone size: .; V gene: TRBV7-2; CDR3 protein: ASSPQPLGETQY
J gene: TRBJ2-3; clone size: few; V gene: TRBV30; CDR3 protein: AWSVPAGRAY
J gene: TRBJ2-7; clone size: .; V gene: TRBV20-1; CDR3 protein: SAPGGGIYEQY
J gene: TRBJ2-1; clone size: few; V gene: TRBV7-2; CDR3 protein: ASSPGGGLQVFNEQF
J gene: TRBJ2-1; clone size: .; V gene: TRBV11-3; CDR3 protein: ASSLRGQGSYNEQF
J gene: TRBJ2-7; clone size: .; V gene: TRBV5-1; CDR3 protein: ASSPGSTIYEQY
J gene: TRBJ2-7; clone size: once; V gene: TRBV28; CDR3 protein: ASSPPGGGVYEQY
J gene: TRBJ2-1; clone size: .; V gene: TRBV28; CDR3 protein: ASSLSSTREYNEQF
J gene: TRBJ2-5; clone size: .; V gene: TRBV25-1; CDR3 protein: ASKLGGRAVKTQY
J gene: TRBJ2-1; clone size: .; V gene: TRBV20-1; CDR3 protein: SVARAGSSYNEQF
J gene: TRBJ2-7; clone size: .; V gene: TRBV10-3; CDR3 protein: AIKGGTTYEQY
J gene: TRBJ2-5; clone size: .; V gene: TRBV20-1; CDR3 protein: SADHRTGGGETQY
J gene: TRBJ2-3; clone size: few; V gene: TRBV3-1; CDR3 protein: ASSQDWLEHRYAY
J gene: TRBJ2-1; clone size: few; V gene: TRBV7-9; CDR3 protein: ASSLGTSGNSYNEQF
J gene: TRBJ2-4; clone size: .; V gene: TRBV29-1; CDR3 protein: SVEGGGKGIQY
J gene: TRBJ2-7; clone size: .; V gene: TRBV5-1; CDR3 protein: ASGSNPGLAGVGQY
J gene: TRBJ2-4; clone size: .; V gene: TRBV28; CDR3 protein: ASSLGLILAKNIQY
J gene: .; clone size: .; V gene: TRBV13; CDR3 protein: ASSSKVGGPSTYEQY
J gene: TRBJ1-1; clone size: few; V gene: TRBV3-1; CDR3 protein: ASSQAGLTEAF
J gene: TRBJ2-3; clone size: few; V gene: TRBV7-3; CDR3 protein: ASSSEGADTQY
J gene: TRBJ2-3; clone size: .; V gene: TRBV29-1; CDR3 protein: SVGQGERHAY
J gene: TRBJ2-1; clone size: .; V gene: TRBV2; CDR3 protein: ASSEELYRNEQF
J gene: TRBJ2-7; clone size: .; V gene: TRBV5-1; CDR3 protein: ASSNGPSYEQY
J gene: TRBJ1-2; clone size: .; V gene: TRBV12-3/TRBV12-4; CDR3 protein: ASSETGGPSYGYT
J gene: TRBJ1-6; clone size: few; V gene: TRBV20-1; CDR3 protein: SARKGADNSPLH
J gene: TRBJ2-5; clone size: few; V gene: TRBV10-3; CDR3 protein: AISESTGFQETQY
J gene: TRBJ2-2; clone size: .; V gene: TRBV6-4; CDR3 protein: ASSDSRRGVTGELF
J gene: TRBJ2-5; clone size: many; V gene: TRBV7-9; CDR3 protein: ASSQYGEETQY
J gene: TRBJ1-2; clone size: .; V gene: TRBV4-2; CDR3 protein: ASSPQRGDHYGYT
J gene: TRBJ2-2; clone size: .; V gene: TRBV12-3/TRBV12-4; CDR3 protein: ASRGQNTGELF
J gene: TRBJ2-1; clone size: few; V gene: TRBV7-9; CDR3 protein: ASSLGTSANNEQF
J gene: TRBJ1-2; clone size: .; V gene: TRBV7-9; CDR3 protein: ASSPTSYGYT
J gene: .; clone size: .; V gene: TRBV6-5; CDR3 protein: ASSESPGRIYEQY
J gene: TRBJ1-1; clone size: .; V gene: TRBV30; CDR3 protein: AWSASGFTEAF
J gene: TRBJ2-3; clone size: .; V gene: TRBV11-2; CDR3 protein: ASSSVGLAGGTHRDAY
J gene: .; clone size: .; V gene: TRBV7-2; CDR3 protein: ASSLEMTSGTYEQY
J gene: TRBJ1-2; clone size: .; V gene: TRBV7-9; CDR3 protein: ASSSTAGTGAFYGYT
J gene: TRBJ2-1; clone size: .; V gene: TRBV3-1; CDR3 protein: ASSPLFGQGSNEQF
J gene: TRBJ2-5; clone size: .; V gene: TRBV9; CDR3 protein: ASSVVPAGGSETQY
J gene: TRBJ2-4; clone size: .; V gene: TRBV4-1; CDR3 protein: ASSYGQASKNIQY
J gene: TRBJ2-2; clone size: .; V gene: TRBV5-1; CDR3 protein: ASLDSGSSSTGELF